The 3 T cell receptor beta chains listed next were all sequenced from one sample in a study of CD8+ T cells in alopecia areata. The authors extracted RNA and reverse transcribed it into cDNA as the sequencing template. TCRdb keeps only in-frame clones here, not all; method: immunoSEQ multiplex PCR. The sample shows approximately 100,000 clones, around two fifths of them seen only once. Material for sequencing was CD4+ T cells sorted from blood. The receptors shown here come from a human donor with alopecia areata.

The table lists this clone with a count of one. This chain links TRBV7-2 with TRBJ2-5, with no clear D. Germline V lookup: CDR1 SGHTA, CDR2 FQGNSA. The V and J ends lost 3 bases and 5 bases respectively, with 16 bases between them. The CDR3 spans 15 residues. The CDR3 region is CASSLRPAPLETQYF. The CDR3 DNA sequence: TGTGCCAGCAGCTTGAGGCCCGCCCCCTTGGAGACCCAGTACTTC.

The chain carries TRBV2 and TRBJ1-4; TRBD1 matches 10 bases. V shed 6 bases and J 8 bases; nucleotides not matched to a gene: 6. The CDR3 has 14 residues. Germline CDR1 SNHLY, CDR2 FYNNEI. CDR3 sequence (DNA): TGTGCCAGCAGCCGGGACAGGGGTTACGAAAAACTGTTTTTT. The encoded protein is CASSRDRGYEKLFF.

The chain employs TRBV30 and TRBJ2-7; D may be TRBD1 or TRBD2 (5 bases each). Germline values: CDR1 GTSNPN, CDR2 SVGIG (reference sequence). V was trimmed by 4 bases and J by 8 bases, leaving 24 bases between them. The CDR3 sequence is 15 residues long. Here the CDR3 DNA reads TGTGCCTGGATAGACACAGGAGGTTACCCCAGGAAGCAGTACTTC. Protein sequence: CAWIDTGGYPRKQYF.